This T cell receptor beta chain was recovered during a study of memory CD4+ T cells and cytomegalovirus serostatus. Whole-study results and caveats: Median bootstrapped AUC for CMV status was around 0.96 originally, approximately 0.93 US-trained. Each of 67 CMV-associated TCRbeta sequences occurred in one to five individuals.

Original handling: After removing out-of-frame reads, under 2.5 million distinct TCRbeta sequences remained. Method: immunoSEQ multiplex PCR; TCRdb's copy keeps in-frame clones and lacks some. D and trimming come from the DNA, and the V and J calls and clone size come from that table. The data contain 50,000 to 75,000 clones, about 81% of them singletons. Germline CDR1 SNHLY, CDR2 FYNNEI. The CDR3 length is 12 residues. V lost 6 bases, J lost 3 bases, and 9 bases lay in between. As for this clone: Its antigen is currently unknown.

Single viable CD3+CD4+CD8-CD45RO+ cells were sorted as the memory CD4+ T cells. CD4+ T cells were isolated by positive magnetic selection. The chain has TRBV2 and TRBJ2-7; a possible D gene is TRBD2 (6 bases). The sequence derives from an adult in good health and CMV-seronegative. The sequencing input was memory CD4+ T cells from blood. As DNA, the CDR3 is TGTGCCAGCAGGGCGGAGGGCTACGAGCAGTACTTC. As protein: CASRAEGYEQYF. Complete variable domain (other parts from reference TRBV2 and TRBJ2-7): EPEVTQTPSHQVTQMGQEVILRCVPISNHLYFYWYRQILGQKVEFLVSFYNNEISEKSEIFDDQFSVERPDGSNFTLKIRSTKLEDSAMYFCASRAEGYEQYFGPGTRLTVT.